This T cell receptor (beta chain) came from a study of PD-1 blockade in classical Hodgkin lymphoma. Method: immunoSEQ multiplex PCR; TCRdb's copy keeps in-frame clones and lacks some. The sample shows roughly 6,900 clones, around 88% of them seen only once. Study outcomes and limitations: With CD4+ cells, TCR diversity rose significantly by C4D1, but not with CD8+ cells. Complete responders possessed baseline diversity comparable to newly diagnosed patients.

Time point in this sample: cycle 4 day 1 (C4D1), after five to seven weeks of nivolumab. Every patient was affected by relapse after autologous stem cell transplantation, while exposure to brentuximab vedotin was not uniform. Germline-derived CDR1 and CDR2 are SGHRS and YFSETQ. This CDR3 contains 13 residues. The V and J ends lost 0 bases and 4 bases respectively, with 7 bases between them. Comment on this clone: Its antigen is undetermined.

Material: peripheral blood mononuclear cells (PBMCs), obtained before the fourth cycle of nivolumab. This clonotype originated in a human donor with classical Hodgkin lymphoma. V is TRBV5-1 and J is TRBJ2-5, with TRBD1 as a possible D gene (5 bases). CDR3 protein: CASSLGGPETQYF. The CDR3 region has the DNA TGCGCCAGCAGCTTGGGGGGCCCAGAGACCCAGTACTTC.